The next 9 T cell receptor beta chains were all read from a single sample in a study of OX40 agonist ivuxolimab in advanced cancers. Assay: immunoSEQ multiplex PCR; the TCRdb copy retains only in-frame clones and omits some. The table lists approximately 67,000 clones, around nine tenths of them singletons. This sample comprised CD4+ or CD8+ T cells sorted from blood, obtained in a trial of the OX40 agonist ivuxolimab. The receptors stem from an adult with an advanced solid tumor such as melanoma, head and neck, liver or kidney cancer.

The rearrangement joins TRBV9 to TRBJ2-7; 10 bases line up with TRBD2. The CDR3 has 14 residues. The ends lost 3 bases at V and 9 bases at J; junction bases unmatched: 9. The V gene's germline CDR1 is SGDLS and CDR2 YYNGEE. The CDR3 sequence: CASSGISSGSVQYF. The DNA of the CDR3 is TGTGCCAGCAGCGGAATTTCTAGCGGGAGCGTGCAGTACTTC.

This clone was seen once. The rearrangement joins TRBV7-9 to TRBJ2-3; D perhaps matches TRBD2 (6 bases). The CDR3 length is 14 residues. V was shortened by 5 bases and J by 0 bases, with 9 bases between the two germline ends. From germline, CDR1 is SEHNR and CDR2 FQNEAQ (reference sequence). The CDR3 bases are TGTGCCAGCAGCCGGGCGGGGAGCACAGATACGCAGTATTTT. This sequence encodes CASSRAGSTDTQYF.

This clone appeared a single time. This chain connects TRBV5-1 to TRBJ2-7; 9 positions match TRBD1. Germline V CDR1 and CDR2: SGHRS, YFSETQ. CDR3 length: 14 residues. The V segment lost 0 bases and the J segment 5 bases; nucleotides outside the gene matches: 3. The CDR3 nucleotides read TGCGCCAGCAGCTTGGGGACAGGGGCCGACGAGCAGTACTTC. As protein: CASSLGTGADEQYF.

The CDR3 sequence: CASSMGAPFTGELFF. The CDR3 bases are TGTGCCAGTAGTATGGGGGCCCCTTTCACCGGGGAGCTGTTTTTT. This chain uses TRBV19 with TRBJ2-2, with D possibly being TRBD1 (6 bases). This CDR3 comprises 15 residues. The germline V gene has CDR1 LNHDA and CDR2 SQIVND (reference sequence). Trimming removed 3 bases from V and 4 bases from J, with 12 bases in between. Variable domain in full (rest from reference TRBV19 and TRBJ2-2): DGGITQSPKYLFRKEGQNVTLSCEQNLNHDAMYWYRQDPGQGLRLIYYSQIVNDFQKGDIAEGYSVSREKKESFPLTVTSAQKNPTAFYLCASSMGAPFTGELFFGEGSRLTVL.

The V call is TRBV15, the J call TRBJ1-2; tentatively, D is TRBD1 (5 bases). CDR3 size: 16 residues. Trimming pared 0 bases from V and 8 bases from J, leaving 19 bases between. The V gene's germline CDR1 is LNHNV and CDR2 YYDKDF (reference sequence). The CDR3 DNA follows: TGTGCCACCAGCAGAGATTTTCCAGACAGTGGCTTCGGCTACACCTTC. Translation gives CATSRDFPDSGFGYTF.

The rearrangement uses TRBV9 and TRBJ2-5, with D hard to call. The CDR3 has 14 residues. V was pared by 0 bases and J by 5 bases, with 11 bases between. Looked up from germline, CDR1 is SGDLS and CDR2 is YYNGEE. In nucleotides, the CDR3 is TGTGCCAGCAGCGTAGACGGCCTTCGGGAGACCCAGTACTTC. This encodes CASSVDGLRETQYF.

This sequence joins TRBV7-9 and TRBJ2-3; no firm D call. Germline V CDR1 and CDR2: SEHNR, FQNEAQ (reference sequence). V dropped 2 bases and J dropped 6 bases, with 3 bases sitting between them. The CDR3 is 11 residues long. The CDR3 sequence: CASSLTDTQYF. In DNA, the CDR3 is TGTGCCAGCAGCTTAACCGATACGCAGTATTTT.

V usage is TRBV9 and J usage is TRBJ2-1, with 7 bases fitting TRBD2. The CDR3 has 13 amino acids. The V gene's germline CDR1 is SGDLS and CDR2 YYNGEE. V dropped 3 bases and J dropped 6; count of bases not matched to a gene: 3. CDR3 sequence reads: CASSATGGNEQFF. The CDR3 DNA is TGTGCCAGCAGCGCCACGGGGGGCAATGAGCAGTTCTTC.

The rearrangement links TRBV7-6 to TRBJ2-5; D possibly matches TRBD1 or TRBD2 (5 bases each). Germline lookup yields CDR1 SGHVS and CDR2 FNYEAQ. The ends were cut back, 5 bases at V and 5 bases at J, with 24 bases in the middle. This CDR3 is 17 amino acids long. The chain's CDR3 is CASSDPELGPRWETQYF. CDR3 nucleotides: TGTGCCAGCAGCGATCCCGAGCTGGGACCGAGATGGGAGACCCAGTACTTC.